In this sample, the clone carrying this TCR beta chain turned up a few times. Germline V gene lookup returns CDR1 SGHAT and CDR2 FQNNGV. V was shortened by 3 bases and J by 6 bases, with 8 bases between the two germline ends. The CDR3 totals 12 residues. TCRdb passed the RT-PCR reads through MiXCR, listing each CDR3 protein once. The table lists 550,000 to 750,000 distinct CDR3 sequences, 11% to 15% of them singletons. The sequencing sample was made of memory CD4+ T cells from blood. This chain connects TRBV11-2 to TRBJ1-1; D remains ambiguous. The sequence was obtained from a female donor in good health, serving as a healthy control. The CDR3 protein is CASSLYGSEAFF. The CDR3 coding sequence is TGTGCCAGCAGCTTGTATGGATCTGAAGCTTTCTTT.